These T cell receptor beta chains were read from a single sample in a study of siplizumab effects on memory and regulatory T cells. Generated by immunoSEQ multiplex PCR, the TCRdb table keeps only in-frame clones and is missing some. The sample contains tens of thousands of clones, roughly 93% of which appear only once. The specimen sequenced was CD8+ T cells sorted from blood. Every receptor here comes from a human donor in good health. The CDR3 runs from the conserved cysteine through the conserved F or W. Fields, in order: CDR3 DNA, CDR3 protein, J gene, V gene, clone size, D gene. The D gene is left open where the match is weak. Where a row states a size, it is once, few, many or the class of an expanded clone; other rows omit it.

TGTGCCAGCAGGCTGACAGAGAACACTGAAGCTTTCTTT	CASRLTENTEAFF	TRBJ1-1	TRBV6-6	NA	NA
TGTGCCAGCAGCCTCTCCGGGACAGTGGATGATGGCTACACCTTC	CASSLSGTVDDGYTF	TRBJ1-2	TRBV14	NA	TRBD1
TGTGCCAGCAGCCAAGGGACTTATACCTACAATGAGCAGTTCTTC	CASSQGTYTYNEQFF	TRBJ2-1	TRBV4-2	NA	NA
TGCGCCAGCAGCGAGGGACCTCTTGACTACACCTTC	CASSEGPLDYTF	TRBJ1-2	TRBV5-1	NA	NA
TGTGCCAGCAGCCAAGAACTAGCGGGGGAAGGGTATGAGCAGTTCTTC	CASSQELAGEGYEQFF	TRBJ2-1	TRBV4-2	NA	TRBD2
TGCGCCAGCAGTGAGCGGGGGCCGGCCTCACTCTCTGGAAACACCATATATTTT	CASSERGPASLSGNTIYF	TRBJ1-3	TRBV10-1	once	NA
TGTGCCAGCAGCTTAAGGGTACGGGACAGGGTGAAGGACGAGCAGTACTTC	CASSLRVRDRVKDEQYF	TRBJ2-7	TRBV5-8	NA	TRBD1
TGTGCCAGCAGCTTGAGTGTGGCGGGGTCACCCCTCCACTTT	CASSLSVAGSPLHF	TRBJ1-6	TRBV11-2	few	NA
TGTGCCAGCAGTTTAAGCGAGAACACCGGGGAGCTGTTTTTT	CASSLSENTGELFF	TRBJ2-2	TRBV27	NA	NA
TGTGCCAGCAGCTTACAGGAAGGCGAAGAGCAGTACTTC	CASSLQEGEEQYF	TRBJ2-7	TRBV5-4	NA	NA
TGTGCCTGGAGAGACGGGCAGTCCTACGAGCAGTACTTC	CAWRDGQSYEQYF	TRBJ2-7	TRBV30	NA	NA
TGTGCCAGCAGTTACTCGGCCCGGGATACGCAGTATTTT	CASSYSARDTQYF	TRBJ2-3	TRBV6-5	NA	NA
TGTGCCAGCAGTTATGGGGCTGAAGCTTTCTTT	CASSYGAEAFF	TRBJ1-1	TRBV6-5	NA	NA
TGTGCCATCAGGCAACAGAAAAGAAACAATGAGCAGTTCTTC	CAIRQQKRNNEQFF	TRBJ2-1	TRBV10-3	NA	NA
TGTGCCAGCAGCTTAGCGCCAGGGCTTGAAGCTTTCTTT	CASSLAPGLEAFF	TRBJ1-1	TRBV7-6	once	NA
TGCGCCAGCAGCCCCAGTCGGGACTACCCCAACAATGAGCAGTTCTTC	CASSPSRDYPNNEQFF	TRBJ2-1	TRBV4-3	NA	TRBD2
TGTGCCAGCAGCGTAGCCCCCACAGGCCCCGGGGAGCTGTTTTTT	CASSVAPTGPGELFF	TRBJ2-2	TRBV9	NA	NA
TGTGCCAGCAGCGTAGCCGACTACTCCTACGAGCAGTACTTC	CASSVADYSYEQYF	TRBJ2-7	TRBV9	NA	NA
TGTGCCAGCAGCGGAGGACAGGACTCCTACGAGCAGTACTTC	CASSGGQDSYEQYF	TRBJ2-7	TRBV7-9	NA	TRBD1
TGTGCCAGCAGAGAGGGACGGCGGGGGAACACTGAAGCTTTCTTT	CASREGRRGNTEAFF	TRBJ1-1	TRBV2	NA	NA
TGTGCCAGTAGTATCTTCTACCGTGAGGGGGACACCGGGGAGCTGTTTTTT	CASSIFYREGDTGELFF	TRBJ2-2	TRBV19	NA	NA
TGCGCCAGCAGCCAGCTACCTAGCGACGAGCAGTACTTC	CASSQLPSDEQYF	TRBJ2-7	TRBV4-1	NA	NA
TGTGCCAGTAGTAAGGACAGGGGGGTCTATGGCTACACCTTC	CASSKDRGVYGYTF	TRBJ1-2	TRBV19	NA	TRBD1
TGTGCCAGCAGCTTTTCTGGACAGGGGGCAGATGGCTACACCTTC	CASSFSGQGADGYTF	TRBJ1-2	TRBV13	NA	TRBD1
TGTGCCAGCAGTTACTCGGGGCTAGCGAAAGAGACCCAGTACTTC	CASSYSGLAKETQYF	TRBJ2-5	TRBV6-5	NA	NA
TGTGCCAGCAACAGAGGACAGGGGGCCTACGAGCAGTACTTC	CASNRGQGAYEQYF	TRBJ2-7	TRBV27	NA	TRBD1